These 32 T cell receptor beta chains originate from one sample sequenced in a study of response to subunit inactivated influenza vaccine. TCRdb ran MiXCR on the RT-PCR reads and lists one entry per CDR3 protein. The data contain 450,000 to 600,000 distinct CDR3 sequences, approximately 7.2% of them singletons. Material: PBMCs from blood, obtained around 2 years after vaccination. The receptors shown here come from a man aged 45-69 years who received an inactivated influenza vaccine.

The chain couples TRBV5-6 to TRBJ2-5; 13 nucleotides agree with TRBD2. J lost 5 bases, V lost 0 bases, and 4 bases had no gene match. The CDR3 is 16 amino acids. The V gene's germline CDR1 is SGHDT and CDR2 YYEEEE. In DNA form, the CDR3 reads TGTGCCAGCAGCTTGGAGACTAGCGGGGGGTCGGAGACCCAGTACTTC. Its protein is CASSLETSGGSETQYF.

The chain links TRBV20-1 to TRBJ2-1; TRBD2 agrees at 16 bases. The CDR3 runs to 17 residues. In germline, CDR1 is DFQATT, CDR2 SNEGSKA (reference sequence). With 3 bases clipped from V and 3 bases from J, the junction kept 5 bases outside the gene matches. This chain's CDR3 is CSARGLAGGPVYNEQFF. For the CDR3, the DNA is TGCAGTGCTAGGGGACTAGCGGGAGGGCCCGTCTACAATGAGCAGTTCTTC.

This clonotype was found many times. This chain uses TRBV20-1 with TRBJ2-3; TRBD2 matches 8 bases. The CDR3 consists of 14 residues. Trimming removed 6 bases from V and 4 bases from J; junction bases left unmatched: 9. The germline gives CDR1 DFQATT, CDR2 SNEGSKA (reference sequence). CDR3 sequence reads: CSARPGGPADTQYF. The CDR3 DNA reads TGCAGTGCCAGACCGGGAGGGCCCGCAGATACGCAGTATTTT.

The chain recombines TRBV5-1 with TRBJ2-3; 8 positions match TRBD1. Per the germline V gene, CDR1 is SGHRS and CDR2 is YFSETQ. J was trimmed by 1 base and V by 2 bases; bases with no gene match: 6. The CDR3 runs to 16 residues. Here the CDR3 reads CASSFGQGQGTDTQYF. The CDR3 DNA reads as TGCGCCAGCAGCTTCGGACAGGGCCAGGGCACAGATACGCAGTATTTT.

In its sample, this clonotype was seen many times. This chain connects TRBV29-1 to TRBJ2-7; TRBD1 matches at 7 bases. This CDR3 is 13 amino acids long. With 6 bases clipped from V and 5 bases from J, the junction kept 10 bases outside the gene matches. Germline CDR1 SQVTM, CDR2 ANQGSEA. CDR3 nucleotides: TGCAGCGTAACACAGGGGTTTAGCCACGAGCAGTACTTC. Its translation: CSVTQGFSHEQYF.

There are a few counts of this clonotype. J is TRBJ2-1 and V is TRBV7-3, with 10 nucleotides matching TRBD2. CDR1 SGHTA and CDR2 FQGTGA come from the germline V gene. J gave up 2 bases and V 2 bases, and 6 bases lay outside the gene matches. CDR3 size: 17 residues. In DNA, the CDR3 is TGTGCCAGCAGCTTAGGGACTCTAGCGGGAGCCTACAATGAGCAGTTCTTC. Its translation: CASSLGTLAGAYNEQFF.

This clonotype came up a few times. The chain carries TRBV5-6 and TRBJ2-2, with 8 bases lining up with TRBD2. V was pared by 6 bases and J by 6 bases, with 13 bases of the junction left unmatched. Germline V gene lookup returns CDR1 SGHDT and CDR2 YYEEEE. This CDR3 has 16 residues. This CDR3 reads CASTFWASGGSGELFF. The CDR3 DNA reads TGTGCCAGCACCTTTTGGGCGAGCGGGGGCTCCGGGGAGCTGTTTTTT.

CDR3 sequence: CASRGGPGGAFF. The CDR3 region has the DNA TGTGCCAGCAGGGGGGGACCGGGAGGAGCTTTCTTT. The chain is built from TRBV5-6 and TRBJ1-1; tentatively, D is TRBD1 (5 bases). The CDR3 has 12 amino acids. Trimming removed 5 bases from V and 10 bases from J, with 15 bases in between. Germline CDR1 is SGHDT and CDR2 is YYEEEE.

In its sample, this clonotype was seen many times. The chain recombines TRBV20-1 with TRBJ2-5, with D perhaps being TRBD1 or TRBD2 (5 bases each). Looked up from germline, CDR1 is DFQATT and CDR2 is SNEGSKA (reference sequence). This CDR3 is 20 amino acids long. V lost 4 bases to trimming and J lost 5 bases, with 35 bases between them. CDR3 DNA: TGCAGTGCTAATAGTGGGCCGGCGCCGGGACCAAAAGCGCGGGCGGAGACCCAGTACTTC. Amino acid sequence: CSANSGPAPGPKARAETQYF.

At least ten counts were recorded for this clonotype. The J gene is TRBJ2-6, the V gene TRBV20-1; D is undetermined. This CDR3 region has 14 residues. Germline CDR1 and CDR2: DFQATT and SNEGSKA (reference sequence). The germline V and J ends were trimmed by 0 bases and 3 bases, with 6 bases remaining between them. CDR3 amino acids: CSARDINGANVLTF. The CDR3 DNA follows: TGCAGTGCTAGAGACATCAATGGGGCCAACGTCCTGACTTTC.

This clonotype was seen only a few times. The chain carries TRBV5-5 and TRBJ2-1; TRBD2 matches 9 bases. The CDR3 runs 15 residues. Looked up from germline, CDR1 is SGHKS and CDR2 is YYEKEE (reference sequence). V lost 4 bases to trimming and J lost 9 bases; unmatched junction nucleotides: 11. DNA for the CDR3: TGTGCCAGCAGCCGGACTAGCGTGGGGTCAGGTGAGCAGTTCTTC. This translates into CASSRTSVGSGEQFF.

This clonotype came up a few times. This sequence joins TRBV5-1 and TRBJ1-2; no reliable D call. Per germline, CDR1 SGHRS and CDR2 YFSETQ. V shed 0 bases and J shed 4 bases, with 7 bases lying between them. The CDR3 is made up of 13 amino acids. CDR3 coding DNA: TGCGCCAGCAGCTTGGGAAGCGTCTATGGCTACACCTTC. Encoded protein: CASSLGSVYGYTF.

This clonotype was found a few times. The rearrangement joins TRBV6-1 to TRBJ2-2, with 7 positions matching TRBD1. The CDR3 runs 14 residues. Germline V gene data show CDR1 as MNHNS and CDR2 as SASEGT. Unmatched junction bases numbered 6, after V lost 7 bases and J lost 4 bases. This chain's CDR3 is CASNNRGLTGELFF. In DNA form, the CDR3 reads TGTGCCAGCAATAACAGGGGCCTCACCGGGGAGCTGTTTTTT.

This clonotype showed up just a few times. The chain uses TRBV6-5 and TRBJ1-1; no clear D. CDR1 and CDR2 from the germline V gene are MNHEY and SVGAGI. CDR3 size: 15 residues. Trimming removed 2 bases from V and 1 base from J, with 11 bases in between. CDR3 loop: CASSYTLTGNTEAFF. In DNA form, the CDR3 reads TGTGCCAGCAGTTACACTCTGACTGGGAACACTGAAGCTTTCTTT.

As for this clonotype: Its ends do not fully match the called genes, so a read error is possible. The chain carries TRBV11-2 and TRBJ1-4; TRBD1 matches at 7 bases. The CDR3 is 14 amino acids. Germline loops: CDR1 SGHAT, CDR2 FQNNGV. CDR3 in DNA: TGTGCCAGCAGCCCCATCGCAGGGGGAGAAAAACTGTATTTT. Translated: CASSPIAGGEKLYF.

The gene calls are TRBV20-1 and TRBJ1-5, with D perhaps TRBD1 (6 bases). There are 14 residues in the CDR3. Trimming took off 5 bases at V and 3 bases at J, with 14 bases between the two ends. CDR1 is DFQATT, CDR2 SNEGSKA, per germline (reference sequence). This CDR3 reads CSARKTGPNQPQHF. CDR3 nucleotide sequence: TGCAGTGCTCGAAAGACAGGCCCCAATCAGCCCCAGCATTTT.

In its sample, this clonotype was seen a few times. The V and J genes are TRBV9 and TRBJ2-3; the match to TRBD2 covers 11 bases. This CDR3 region has 15 residues. Unmatched junction bases numbered 8, after V lost 6 bases and J lost 5 bases. Germline V gene data show CDR1 as SGDLS and CDR2 as YYNGEE. In DNA form, the CDR3 reads TGTGCCAGCAACCCTAGCGGGAGGTCAGGAGATACGCAGTATTTT. Translating gives CASNPSGRSGDTQYF.

A few counts support this clonotype. The chain links TRBV7-2 to TRBJ2-6, with unresolved D. Trimming took 3 bases from V and 3 from J, leaving 6 bases between them. The CDR3 consists of 14 residues. Germline V gene lookup returns CDR1 SGHTA and CDR2 FQGNSA. The CDR3 region has the DNA TGTGCCAGCAGCTTGATGGGTGGGGCCAACGTCCTGACTTTC. Encoded protein: CASSLMGGANVLTF.

V and J are TRBV7-2 and TRBJ2-1; D perhaps matches TRBD1 (5 bases). V lost 4 bases to trimming and J lost 5 bases, with 15 bases between them. This CDR3 has 15 amino acids. Per the germline V gene, CDR1 is SGHTA and CDR2 is FQGNSA. As DNA, the CDR3 is TGTGCCAGCAGCTCATTGACAGCGTATGACAATGAGCAGTTCTTC. Its protein product is CASSSLTAYDNEQFF.

This CDR3 reads CASSSSGQPPEKLFF. The CDR3 DNA reads TGTGCCAGCAGTTCCTCAGGTCAGCCCCCAGAAAAACTGTTTTTT. J is TRBJ1-4 and V is TRBV27; no firm D call. CDR3 length: 15 amino acids. V gave up 4 bases and J gave up 8 bases, with 17 bases separating them. The germline V gene encodes CDR1 MNHEY and CDR2 SMNVEV (reference sequence).

This clonotype occurred a few times. This sequence joins TRBV7-2 and TRBJ2-3, with D perhaps TRBD1 (6 bases). The CDR3 consists of 15 residues. The germline CDR1 and CDR2 sequences are SGHTA and FQGNSA. Trimming removed 5 bases at V and 1 base at J, with 13 bases between. The CDR3 region has the DNA TGTGCCAGCAGCCCTATGGGGGCCCGCACAGATACGCAGTATTTT. This codes for CASSPMGARTDTQYF.

This clonotype appeared many times. V gene TRBV20-1 combines with J gene TRBJ2-1, with TRBD2 matching 9 bases. Germline trimming cut 5 bases from V and 5 bases from J; bases unmatched to any gene: 10. CDR3 length: 15 residues. Germline CDR1 and CDR2: DFQATT and SNEGSKA (reference sequence). CDR3: CSAPIPGTSHNEQFF. In DNA form, the CDR3 reads TGCAGTGCTCCCATTCCTGGGACTAGCCACAATGAGCAGTTCTTC.

Points on this clonotype: This may arise from a read error, as a much more abundant clone is one base away. V and J are TRBV6-2 or TRBV6-3 and TRBJ2-5; unclear D gene. Per germline, CDR1 MNHEY and CDR2 SVGEGT. This CDR3 comprises 12 residues. The CDR3 coding sequence is TGTGCCAGCAGTTACGTCACGGAGACCCAGTGCTTC. Its protein product is CASSYVTETQCF.

This clonotype was counted a few times. The CDR3, as DNA: TGTGCCAGCAGCTTTGTGAGTAGCGGGTTGTACGAGCAGTACTTC. Its translation is CASSFVSSGLYEQYF. V and J are TRBV7-2 and TRBJ2-7; 7 bases are shared with TRBD2. V shed 3 bases and J 4 bases; nucleotides not matched to a gene: 9. The CDR3 is made up of 15 amino acids. From germline, CDR1 is SGHTA and CDR2 FQGNSA.

This clonotype was recorded at least ten times. This chain connects TRBV27 to TRBJ1-3; D unclear. In germline, CDR1 is MNHEY, CDR2 SMNVEV (reference sequence). CDR3 size: 15 residues. The V end lost 2 bases, the J end lost 0 bases, and 8 bases lay between the germline ends. The CDR3 region is CASSLSHFSGNTIYF. The CDR3 region has the DNA TGTGCCAGCAGTTTAAGTCACTTCTCTGGAAACACCATATATTTT.

The genes are TRBV12-3 or TRBV12-4 and TRBJ1-6; D is uncertain. This CDR3 has 13 residues. Trimming shortened V by 7 bases and J by 6 bases, and 10 bases separated the two germline ends. The CDR3 DNA reads as TGTGCCAGCACTCATTCGCCTAATTCACCCCTCCACTTT. Translating gives CASTHSPNSPLHF.

Many counts were recorded for this clonotype. J is TRBJ2-7 and V is TRBV7-2; TRBD1 might be the D (6 bases). This CDR3 has 15 residues. Per the germline V gene, CDR1 is SGHTA and CDR2 is FQGNSA. Trimming removed 0 bases at V and 2 bases at J, with 11 bases between. The CDR3: CASSLAAAGAYEQYF. The CDR3 bases are TGTGCCAGCAGCTTAGCTGCTGCAGGGGCCTACGAGCAGTACTTC.

The table lists this clonotype with a few counts. The genes are TRBV7-9 and TRBJ2-7; TRBD1 matches at 7 bases. Germline loops: CDR1 SEHNR, CDR2 FQNEAQ (reference sequence). The CDR3 length is 16 residues. V was clipped by 6 bases and J by 3 bases; unmatched bases: 14. As DNA, the CDR3 is TGTGCCAGCAGTCCCCGACAGGGACAAGGCATCTACGAGCAGTACTTC. Translation: CASSPRQGQGIYEQYF.

J is TRBJ2-3 and V is TRBV7-9; 9 bases agree with TRBD2. V was pared by 2 bases and J by 2 bases, with 5 bases of the junction left unmatched. The CDR3 runs to 16 residues. Per the germline V gene, CDR1 is SEHNR and CDR2 is FQNEAQ (reference sequence). This chain's CDR3 is CASSLRLAGLTDTQYF. The CDR3 DNA sequence: TGTGCCAGCAGCTTACGGCTAGCGGGACTCACAGATACGCAGTATTTT.

The CDR3 region has the DNA TGTGCCAGCACCCGGGACGGGAATAGCAATCAGCCCCAGCATTTT. It translates to CASTRDGNSNQPQHF. The J gene is TRBJ1-5, the V gene TRBV12-3 or TRBV12-4; a weak D match, TRBD1 (5 bases). Trimming shortened V by 7 bases and J by 0 bases, and 13 bases separated the two germline ends. The CDR3 consists of 15 residues.

This clonotype was seen ten or more times. The chain joins TRBV6-5 to TRBJ2-1; D remains unclear. The CDR3 spans 12 residues. Germline V CDR1 and CDR2: MNHEY, SVGAGI. Trimming took off 5 bases at V and 2 bases at J, with 4 bases between the two ends. CDR3 region: CASSRAYNEQFF. The CDR3 DNA is TGTGCCAGCAGTCGGGCCTACAATGAGCAGTTCTTC.

This chain connects TRBV12-3 or TRBV12-4 to TRBJ2-2, with 11 bases lining up with TRBD1. Germline trimming cut 7 bases from V and 7 bases from J; bases unmatched to any gene: 11. The CDR3 length is 16 residues. CDR3 region: CASTFRGQGAVGELFF. The CDR3 DNA reads as TGTGCCAGCACCTTTCGAGGACAGGGGGCGGTCGGGGAGCTGTTTTTT.